This TCR beta chain was recorded in a study of Tregs in tolerant kidney transplant recipients (dated by TCRdb to the late 2010s). In the study overall: Related donors were used in the transplants with nonmyeloablative bone marrow transplantation, and mixed chimerism was transient in the human trials. TCRbeta sequencing was used in the study to identify donor-specific regulatory T cells before combined kidney and bone marrow transplantation, and the identified cells were then tracked after transplant. Overall study outcomes, separate from this receptor: Because the PCR primers were changed over time for some patients, nucleotide-level comparison could not be performed across the samples from those patients. Donor-specific Treg expansion exceeded global Treg expansion in tolerant patients, suggesting antigen-driven rather than nonspecific expansion. Expanding Tregs with activated donor B cells appeared to identify the most biologically relevant and donor-specific TCRbeta repertoire. Biological reproducibility was not directly assessed, although technical replication error appeared to be minimal. The study was constrained by small patient numbers, and validation of the findings is required in larger populations and under other immunosuppression protocols.

Its CDR3 holds 12 amino acids, cysteine through phenylalanine. Only the CDR3 bases that were read are kept: 27 of them, in frame from base 1. Sequences SNHLY (CDR1) and FYNNEI (CDR2) are obtained from the germline V gene. The label giving this sample's time point can be read as: blood sample drawn before combined kidney and bone marrow transplant. Thawed PBMCs were FACS-sorted into unstimulated Tregs (CD4+CD25+CD127-), CD4+ non-Tregs (CD4+CD25-), CD4 cells and CD8 cells. 4 combined kidney and bone marrow transplant recipients from the ITN036ST trial were included as patients, and samples were available only from these trial subjects. Healthy control blood was separated into PBMCs by Ficoll density gradient and cryopreserved, and patient PBMCs were collected both before and after transplant. For TCRbeta CDR3 sequencing, genomic DNA was extracted from sorted cells using the QIAGEN DNeasy Blood and Tissue Kit. High-throughput TCRbeta CDR3 sequencing was carried out commercially through immunoSEQ, with PCR amplification with bias correction and internal controls included. The paper's processing steps were these. Unique productive TCRbeta sequences were defined by CDR3 nucleotide sequence when primers matched and otherwise by CDR3 amino acid sequence together with Vbeta and Jbeta genes. To correct for sorting error, sequences found in more than one sorted population at a frequency ratio of 2:1 or less were discarded, and the remaining shared sequences were assigned to the population with the higher frequency. Donor-reactive sequences were defined as at least 5-fold expanded in CFSE-low cells versus unstimulated cells, with frequency of at least 0.01% in CFSE-low cells. Repertoire divergence was quantified by Jensen-Shannon divergence calculated from the top 100 TCRbeta sequences ranked by frequency. For samples with multiple sequencing runs, sorting error was corrected separately for each run before the runs were pooled. TCRdb holds this immuneACCESS table with in-frame rearrangements only. Some clones are missing; in checked studies, unresolved V genes explain under half, and the rest has no known cause. D and trimming were read from the DNA, whereas the V and J calls and clone size are those reported in that table. The table for this sample lists tens of thousands of clones. The ten largest clonotypes hold about 0.83% of the sample.

Remarks on this clone: The antigen it recognizes is unknown. Read data end 3 residues before the CDR3 end; the end is taken from the germline J gene.

Sequenced material: CD4+ T cells from blood, taken before the transplant. The rearrangement combines TRBV2 with TRBJ1-2, and 8 junction bases match TRBD1. The sequence was collected from a human donor who received a combined kidney and bone marrow transplant. The DNA read from the CDR3 is TGTGCCAGCAGGCCGACAGGGGACGGC. The resulting protein is CASRPTGDG. The whole CDR3 region reads CASRPTGDGYTF.